This TCR beta chain derives from a study of beta chain features in type 1 diabetes. Study findings and constraints: Compared with healthy donors, patients appeared to share more similar naive, central memory and regulatory TCRB repertoires. Any role of HLA type in TCRB rearrangement remained unresolved here. Insertions at VDJ junctions were less frequent in type 1 diabetes patients. These patients also deleted more nucleotides at the same junctions.

As regards this clone: Its antigen is as yet unknown.

Of the isolated RNA, all was reverse transcribed, and so the sequenced material was expressed TCRB transcripts. The table came from immunoSEQ multiplex PCR; TCRdb's copy has only in-frame clones and leaves some out. The sample records 120,000 to 150,000 clones, 40% to 60% being singletons. This CDR3 region has 16 residues. V was shortened by 1 base and J by 1 base, with 11 bases between the two germline ends. Each sorted population was over 98% pure. This chain joins TRBV23-1 and TRBJ2-1, with D perhaps TRBD1 (5 bases). TRBV23-1 counts as an open reading frame of uncertain function. The sequencing input was Tregs from blood. The sequence was obtained from a young man in good health. CDR3 sequence: CASSQYRQGSYNEQFF. CDR3 bases: TGCGCCAGCAGTCAATACCGGCAGGGTTCCTACAATGAGCAGTTCTTC.